This T cell receptor (beta chain) was found in a study of T cell responses to AZD1222 COVID-19 vaccine. Study-wide results and caveats: Most donors were white British, females outnumbered males, and clonal diversity was possibly underestimated. At baseline, just a handful of AZD1222 recipients tested seropositive. Repertoire sampling happened only post peak T cell response.

Second-dose timings of about 4 or about 12 weeks were pooled. The assay was immunoSEQ multiplex PCR, and TCRdb's table has in-frame clones only and misses some. Among 100,000 or so clones listed, over 75% were seen once. The CDR3 runs 15 residues. The germline V gene encodes CDR1 SGHDT and CDR2 YYEEEE. With 7 bases clipped from V and 3 bases from J, the junction kept 8 bases outside the gene matches. This clone appeared a single time. Its matching antigen is unknown. The sequence was collected from an adult who received the AZD1222 COVID-19 vaccine. Sequencing used peripheral blood, obtained 28 days after the second AZD1222 dose. This chain uses TRBV5-6 with TRBJ2-3; 10 positions match TRBD2. CDR3 protein: CASELAGGGTDTQYF. In DNA, the CDR3 is TGTGCCAGCGAATTAGCGGGGGGAGGTACAGATACGCAGTATTTT.